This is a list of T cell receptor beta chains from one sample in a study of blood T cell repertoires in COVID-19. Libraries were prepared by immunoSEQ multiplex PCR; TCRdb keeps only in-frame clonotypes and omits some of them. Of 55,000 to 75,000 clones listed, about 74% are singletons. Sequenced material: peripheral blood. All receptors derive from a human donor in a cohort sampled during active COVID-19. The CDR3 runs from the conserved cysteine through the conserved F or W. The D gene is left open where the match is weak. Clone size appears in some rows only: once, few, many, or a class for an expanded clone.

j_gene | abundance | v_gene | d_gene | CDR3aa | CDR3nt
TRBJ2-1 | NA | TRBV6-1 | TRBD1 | CASSETPGQGTNEQFF | TGTGCCAGCAGTGAAACACCGGGACAGGGTACGAATGAGCAGTTCTTC
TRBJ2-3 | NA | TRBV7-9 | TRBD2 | CASSTSSGAAVDTQYF | TGTGCCAGCAGCACCTCTAGCGGGGCGGCTGTGGATACGCAGTATTTT
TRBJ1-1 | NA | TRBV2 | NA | CASSKGAGVRDTEAFF | TGTGCCAGCAGTAAAGGGGCAGGAGTCAGGGACACTGAAGCTTTCTTT
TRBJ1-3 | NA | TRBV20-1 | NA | CSASQGTSGNTIYF | TGCAGTGCTAGTCAGGGAACCTCTGGAAACACCATATATTTT
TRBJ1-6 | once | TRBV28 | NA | CASSSAGAFISYNSPLHF | TGTGCCAGCAGTAGCGCGGGGGCGTTTATATCCTATAATTCACCCCTCCACTTT
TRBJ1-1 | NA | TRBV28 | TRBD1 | CASSLSQGAGTFF | TGTGCCAGCAGTTTATCACAGGGGGCGGGAACTTTCTTT
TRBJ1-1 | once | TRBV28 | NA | CASTRGDMNTEAFF | TGTGCCAGCACCAGGGGCGATATGAACACTGAAGCTTTCTTT
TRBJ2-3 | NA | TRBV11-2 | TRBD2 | CASSLDRSAGLASTDTQYF | TGTGCCAGCAGCTTAGATCGTAGTGCGGGACTAGCGAGCACAGATACGCAGTATTTT
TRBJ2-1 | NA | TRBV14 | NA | CASSQGASLSSNEQFF | TGTGCCAGCAGCCAAGGGGCCAGTCTCTCGTCCAATGAGCAGTTCTTC
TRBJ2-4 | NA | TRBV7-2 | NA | CASSVGTSPLAKNIQYF | TGTGCCAGCAGCGTCGGGACATCCCCATTAGCCAAAAACATTCAGTACTTC
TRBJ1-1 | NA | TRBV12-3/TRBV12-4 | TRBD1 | CASRPAGGRAFF | TGTGCCAGCAGACCCGCAGGGGGCAGAGCTTTCTTT
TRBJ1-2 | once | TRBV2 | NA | CASTPLGAANYGYTF | TGTGCCAGCACCCCCCTTGGGGCGGCTAACTATGGCTACACCTTC
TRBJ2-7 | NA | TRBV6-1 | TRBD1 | CASSEGQGASYEQYF | TGTGCCAGCAGTGAAGGACAGGGGGCTTCCTACGAGCAGTACTTC
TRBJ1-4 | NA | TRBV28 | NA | CASSSTGTTNEKLFF | TGTGCCAGCAGTTCCACAGGAACTACTAATGAAAAACTGTTTTTT
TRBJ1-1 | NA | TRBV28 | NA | CASSQQPNTEAFF | TGTGCCAGCAGCCAACAGCCGAACACTGAAGCTTTCTTT
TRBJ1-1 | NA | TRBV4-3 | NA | CASSQDSGFPNTEAFF | TGCGCCAGCAGCCAAGATTCCGGGTTCCCTAACACTGAAGCTTTCTTT
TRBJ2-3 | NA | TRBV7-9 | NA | CASSPDFGGDTQYF | TGTGCCAGCAGCCCGGATTTCGGGGGAGATACGCAGTATTTT
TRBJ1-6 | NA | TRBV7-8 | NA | CASSILRQDGNSPLHF | TGTGCCAGCAGCATCCTGAGACAGGACGGTAATTCACCCCTCCACTTT
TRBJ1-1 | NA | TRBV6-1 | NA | CASSDLRTRVEAFF | TGTGCCAGCAGTGATTTACGGACACGGGTAGAAGCTTTCTTT
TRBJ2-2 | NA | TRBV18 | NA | CASSPRLGAKAAGELFF | TGTGCCAGCTCACCACGTTTGGGGGCGAAGGCGGCCGGGGAGCTGTTTTTT
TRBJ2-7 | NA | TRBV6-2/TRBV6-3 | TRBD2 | CASSYSTLAGLRSGQYF | TGTGCCAGCAGTTACTCGACACTAGCGGGACTTAGGTCCGGGCAGTACTTC
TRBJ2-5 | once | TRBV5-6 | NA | CASKGEETQYF | TGTGCCAGCAAGGGAGAAGAGACCCAGTACTTC
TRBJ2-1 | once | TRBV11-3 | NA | CASSRAGNEQFF | TGTGCCAGCAGCCGGGCGGGCAATGAGCAGTTCTTC
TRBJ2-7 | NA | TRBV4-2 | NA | CASSQGGDSFYEQYF | TGTGCCAGCAGCCAAGGGGGGGACAGTTTCTACGAGCAGTACTTC
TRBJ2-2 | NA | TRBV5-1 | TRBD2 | CASSLETSGNTGELFF | TGCGCCAGCAGCCTCGAGACTAGCGGGAACACCGGGGAGCTGTTTTTT
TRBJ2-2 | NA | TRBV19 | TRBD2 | CASSTGLAGAGELFF | TGTGCCAGTAGTACGGGACTAGCGGGGGCCGGGGAGCTGTTTTTT
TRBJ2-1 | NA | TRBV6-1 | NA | CASSEVDAGIQFF | TGTGCCAGCAGTGAAGTCGACGCGGGCATTCAGTTCTTC
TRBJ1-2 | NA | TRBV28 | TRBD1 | CASSSEGQSRTYGYTF | TGTGCCAGCAGTTCCGAGGGACAGTCCCGTACCTATGGCTACACCTTC
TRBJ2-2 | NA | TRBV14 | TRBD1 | CASRAGGATGELFF | TGTGCCAGCCGGGCAGGGGGCGCAACCGGGGAGCTGTTTTTT
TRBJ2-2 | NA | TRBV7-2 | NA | CASSPGTYTTGELFF | TGTGCCAGCAGCCCCGGGACATACACAACCGGGGAGCTGTTTTTT
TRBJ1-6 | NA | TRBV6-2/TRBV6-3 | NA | CASSYSRGGNSPLHF | TGTGCCAGCAGTTACTCGCGAGGAGGGAATTCACCCCTCCACTTT
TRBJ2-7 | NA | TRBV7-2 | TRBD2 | CASSPGTSGAYEQYF | TGTGCCAGCAGCCCTGGGACTAGCGGGGCCTACGAGCAGTACTTC
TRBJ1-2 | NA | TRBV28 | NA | CASRRSRGDGYTF | TGTGCCAGCAGACGAAGCAGGGGAGACGGCTACACCTTC
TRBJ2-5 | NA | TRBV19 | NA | CASNSPGYGETQYF | TGTGCCAGTAACAGCCCAGGGTACGGAGAGACCCAGTACTTC
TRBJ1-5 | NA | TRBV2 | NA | CASSVSQGTQHF | TGTGCCAGCAGTGTAAGCCAGGGGACCCAGCATTTT
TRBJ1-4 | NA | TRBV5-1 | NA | CASSLFQGPTTNEKLFF | TGCGCCAGCAGCTTGTTTCAGGGGCCAACAACTAATGAAAAACTGTTTTTT
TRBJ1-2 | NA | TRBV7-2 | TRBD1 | CASSLAGGYYGYTF | TGTGCCAGCAGCTTAGCAGGGGGCTACTATGGCTACACCTTC
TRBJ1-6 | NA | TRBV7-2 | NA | CASSPLTGYNSPLHF | TGTGCCAGCAGCCCCTTGACAGGTTATAATTCACCCCTCCACTTT
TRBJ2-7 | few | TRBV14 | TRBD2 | CASSQGLAGVWEQYF | TGTGCCAGCAGCCAAGGACTAGCGGGAGTCTGGGAGCAGTACTTC
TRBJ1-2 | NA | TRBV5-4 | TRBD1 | CASSQDRGRYGYTF | TGTGCCAGCAGCCAAGACAGGGGGCGGTATGGCTACACCTTC